The present T cell receptor beta chain was sequenced within a study of shared clonotypes between healthy human individuals. About the study: Donors were a couple of women and a few men aged 18 to 49.

Running of the assay took place at deep level. TCRdb's table, derived via immunoSEQ multiplex PCR, lists solely in-frame clones and lacks some. This sample has about 470,000 clones, with 79% found just once. There are 10 residues in the CDR3. Germline V gene data show CDR1 as MNHEY and CDR2 as SMNVEV (reference sequence). V lost 6 bases and J lost 7, with 7 bases in between. This clone was found a few times. The V and J genes are TRBV27 and TRBJ2-7; D is unresolved. The TCR originated in a woman between 40 and 55 years old in good health. Some clones in this sample may be carry-over from other donors' samples. Sequencing was performed on PBMCs. The CDR3 reads CASRSREQYF. Written as DNA, the CDR3 is TGTGCCAGCAGATCTAGAGAGCAGTACTTC.